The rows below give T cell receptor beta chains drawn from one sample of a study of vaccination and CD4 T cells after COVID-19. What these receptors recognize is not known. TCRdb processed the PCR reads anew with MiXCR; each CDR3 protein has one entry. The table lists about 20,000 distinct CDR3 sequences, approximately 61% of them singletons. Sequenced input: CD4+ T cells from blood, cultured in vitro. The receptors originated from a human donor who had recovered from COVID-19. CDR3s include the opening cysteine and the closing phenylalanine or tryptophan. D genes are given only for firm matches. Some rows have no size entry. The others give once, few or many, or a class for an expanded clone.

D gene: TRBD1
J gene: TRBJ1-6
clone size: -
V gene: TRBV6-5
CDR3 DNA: TGTGCCAGCAGTTACGCCAGGGGGGATTCACCCCTCCACTTT
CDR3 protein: CASSYARGDSPLHF

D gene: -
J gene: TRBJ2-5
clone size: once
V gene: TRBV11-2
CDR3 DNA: TGTGCCAGCAGCTTAGGGAGAGGCACGGAGACCCAGTACTTC
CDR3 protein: CASSLGRGTETQYF

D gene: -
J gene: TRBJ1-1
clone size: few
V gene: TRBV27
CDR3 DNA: TGTGCCAGCAGTTTCGTGGGGAACACTGAAGCTTTCTTT
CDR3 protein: CASSFVGNTEAFF

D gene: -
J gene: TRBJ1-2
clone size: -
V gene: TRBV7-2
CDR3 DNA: TGTGCCAGCAGCTTACCTGCACTACGGGGCTACACCTTC
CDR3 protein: CASSLPALRGYTF

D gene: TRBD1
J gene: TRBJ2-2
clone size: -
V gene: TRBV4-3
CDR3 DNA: TGCGCCAGCAGCCAAGAACAGGGGATAGGGTACACCGGGGAGCTGTTTTTT
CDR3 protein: CASSQEQGIGYTGELFF

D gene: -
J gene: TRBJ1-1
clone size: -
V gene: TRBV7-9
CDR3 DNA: TGTGCCAGCAGCCGACAGGCCTTGAACACTGAAGCTTTCTTT
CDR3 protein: CASSRQALNTEAFF

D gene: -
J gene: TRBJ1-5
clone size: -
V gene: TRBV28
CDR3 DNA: TGTGCCGGCAGCCCCAGCGGGGGCCCGGGGCCCCAGCATTTT
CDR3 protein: CAGSPSGGPGPQHF

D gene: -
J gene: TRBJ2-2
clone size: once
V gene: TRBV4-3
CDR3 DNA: TGCGCCAGCAGCCAAGATCAGGGGACCGGGGAGCTGTTTTTT
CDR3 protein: CASSQDQGTGELFF

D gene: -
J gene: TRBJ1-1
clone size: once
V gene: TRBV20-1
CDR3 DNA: TGCAGTGCTAGAGATTCATCCAGGGGTAACACTGAAGCTTTCTTT
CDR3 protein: CSARDSSRGNTEAFF

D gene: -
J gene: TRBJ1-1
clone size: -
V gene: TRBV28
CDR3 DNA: TGTGCCAGCAGCCCCCGGAGACGAGACACTGAAGCTTTCTTT
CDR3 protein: CASSPRRRDTEAFF

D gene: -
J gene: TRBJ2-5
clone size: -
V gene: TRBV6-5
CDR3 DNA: TGTGCCAGCAGTTTCGGGGAGATGGCAGGAACCCAGTACTTC
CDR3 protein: CASSFGEMAGTQYF

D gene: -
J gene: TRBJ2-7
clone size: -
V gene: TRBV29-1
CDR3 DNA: TGCAGCGTTGAACTAGGGACTGGGACCTACGAGCAGTACTTC
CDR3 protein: CSVELGTGTYEQYF

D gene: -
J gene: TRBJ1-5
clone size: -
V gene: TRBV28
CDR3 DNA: TGTGCCGTAAAGGGCCGGGAGGGCCTCCCTATTATAAGCAATCAGCCCCAGCATTTT
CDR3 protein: CAVKGREGLPIISNQPQHF

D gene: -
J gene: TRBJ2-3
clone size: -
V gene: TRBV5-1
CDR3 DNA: TGCGCCAGCAGCTTGGACGGCACAGATACGCAGTATTTT
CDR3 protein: CASSLDGTDTQYF

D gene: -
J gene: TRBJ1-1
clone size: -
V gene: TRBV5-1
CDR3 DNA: TGCGCCAGCGGGGAGGATCCGAACACTGAAGCTTTCTTT
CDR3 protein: CASGEDPNTEAFF

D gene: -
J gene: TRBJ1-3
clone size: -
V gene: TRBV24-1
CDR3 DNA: TGTGCCACCAGTGGACGATCTGGAAACACCATATATTTT
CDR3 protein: CATSGRSGNTIYF

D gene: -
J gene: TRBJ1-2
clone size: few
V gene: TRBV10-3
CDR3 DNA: TGTGCCATCAGTGAGTCGTCAGTTTTCGGCTATGGCTACACCTTC
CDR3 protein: CAISESSVFGYGYTF

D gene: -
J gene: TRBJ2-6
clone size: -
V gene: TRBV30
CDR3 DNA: TGTGCCTGGCAGCCCTCTGGGGCCGACGTCCTGACTTTC
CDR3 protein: CAWQPSGADVLTF

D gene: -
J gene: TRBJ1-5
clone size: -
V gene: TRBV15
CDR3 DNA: TGTGCCACCAGCAGAGATCGGGGCAGACCAAATCAGCCCCAGCATTTT
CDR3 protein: CATSRDRGRPNQPQHF

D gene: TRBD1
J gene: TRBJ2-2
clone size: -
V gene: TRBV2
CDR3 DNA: TGTGCCAGCAGCTCCTTGGGACAGGGTGTCGGGGAGCTGTTTTTT
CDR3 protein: CASSSLGQGVGELFF

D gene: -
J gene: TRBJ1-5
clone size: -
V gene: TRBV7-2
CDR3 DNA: TGTGCCAGCAGCTTAGCACCCCAGTTGGGGGCCCAGCATTTT
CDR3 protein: CASSLAPQLGAQHF

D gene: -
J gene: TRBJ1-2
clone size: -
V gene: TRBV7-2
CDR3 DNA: TGTGCCAGCAGCCCCCACGGAGAATATGGCTACACCTTC
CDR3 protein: CASSPHGEYGYTF

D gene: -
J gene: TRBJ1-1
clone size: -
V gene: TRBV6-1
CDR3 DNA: TGTGCCAGCAGTGTGGCCGGGGGGCCGAACACTGAAGCTTTCTTT
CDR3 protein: CASSVAGGPNTEAFF

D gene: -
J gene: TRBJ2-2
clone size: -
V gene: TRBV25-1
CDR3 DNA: TGTGCCAGCAGTGTAGAGGGGAAAAACACCGGGGAGCTGTTTTTT
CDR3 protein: CASSVEGKNTGELFF

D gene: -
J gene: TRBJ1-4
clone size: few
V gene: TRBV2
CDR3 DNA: TGTGCCAGCCGGGCCGCCGTACGGAATGAAAAACTGTTTTTT
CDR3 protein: CASRAAVRNEKLFF

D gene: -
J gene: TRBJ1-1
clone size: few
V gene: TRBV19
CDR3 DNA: TGTGCCAGTAGTACCGCATCCTTGAGGGCTTTCTTT
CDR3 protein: CASSTASLRAFF

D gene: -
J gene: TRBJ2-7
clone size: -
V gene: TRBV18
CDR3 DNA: TGTGCCAGCTCACTACAGCACTCCTACGAGCAGTACTTC
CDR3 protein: CASSLQHSYEQYF

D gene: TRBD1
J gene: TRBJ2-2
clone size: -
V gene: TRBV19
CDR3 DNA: TGTGCCAGTATGAGCAGAGGACAGGGGAAAAACACCGGGGAGCTGTTTTTT
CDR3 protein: CASMSRGQGKNTGELFF

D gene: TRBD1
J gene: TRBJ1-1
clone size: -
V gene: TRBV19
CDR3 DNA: TGTGCCAGTAGTCCCGGGACAGGGGTTGGGAGAATGAACACTGAAGCTTTCTTT
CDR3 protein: CASSPGTGVGRMNTEAFF

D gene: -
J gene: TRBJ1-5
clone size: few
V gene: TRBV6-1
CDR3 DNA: TGTGCCAGCAGTGAAATGGGAGGCAGGGCGGCTCAGCCCCAGCATTTT
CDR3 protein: CASSEMGGRAAQPQHF

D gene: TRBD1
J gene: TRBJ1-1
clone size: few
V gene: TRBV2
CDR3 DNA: TGTGCCAGCAGTGAAGCGCGGGCAGGGGGGGGGACTGAAGCTTTCTTT
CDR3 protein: CASSEARAGGGTEAFF

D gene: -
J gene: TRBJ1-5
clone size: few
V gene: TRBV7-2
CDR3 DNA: TGTGCCAGCAGCGTTTGGGACAATCAGCCCCAGCATTTT
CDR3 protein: CASSVWDNQPQHF

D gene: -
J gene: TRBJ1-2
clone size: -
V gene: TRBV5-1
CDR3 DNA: TGCGCCAGCAGCTTGCAGGACAGAGCGAACTATGGCTACACCTTC
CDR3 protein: CASSLQDRANYGYTF

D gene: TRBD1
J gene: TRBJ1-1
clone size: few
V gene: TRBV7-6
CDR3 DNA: TGTGCCAGCAGCCGGGACAGGGAGATTAGTGAAGCTTTCTTT
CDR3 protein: CASSRDREISEAFF

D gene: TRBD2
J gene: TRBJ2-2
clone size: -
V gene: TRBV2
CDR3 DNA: TGTGCCAGCCTTTGGTCGGCGGGGGGCACCGGGGAGCTGTTTTTT
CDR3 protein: CASLWSAGGTGELFF

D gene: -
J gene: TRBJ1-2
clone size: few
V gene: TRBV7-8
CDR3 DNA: TGTGCCAGCAGCTTAGGAGGCCATGATGGCTACACCTTC
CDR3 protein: CASSLGGHDGYTF

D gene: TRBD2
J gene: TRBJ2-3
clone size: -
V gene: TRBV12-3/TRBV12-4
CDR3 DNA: TGTGCCAGCAGGGTAGCGGGGGTAACGGATACGCAGTATTTT
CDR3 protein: CASRVAGVTDTQYF